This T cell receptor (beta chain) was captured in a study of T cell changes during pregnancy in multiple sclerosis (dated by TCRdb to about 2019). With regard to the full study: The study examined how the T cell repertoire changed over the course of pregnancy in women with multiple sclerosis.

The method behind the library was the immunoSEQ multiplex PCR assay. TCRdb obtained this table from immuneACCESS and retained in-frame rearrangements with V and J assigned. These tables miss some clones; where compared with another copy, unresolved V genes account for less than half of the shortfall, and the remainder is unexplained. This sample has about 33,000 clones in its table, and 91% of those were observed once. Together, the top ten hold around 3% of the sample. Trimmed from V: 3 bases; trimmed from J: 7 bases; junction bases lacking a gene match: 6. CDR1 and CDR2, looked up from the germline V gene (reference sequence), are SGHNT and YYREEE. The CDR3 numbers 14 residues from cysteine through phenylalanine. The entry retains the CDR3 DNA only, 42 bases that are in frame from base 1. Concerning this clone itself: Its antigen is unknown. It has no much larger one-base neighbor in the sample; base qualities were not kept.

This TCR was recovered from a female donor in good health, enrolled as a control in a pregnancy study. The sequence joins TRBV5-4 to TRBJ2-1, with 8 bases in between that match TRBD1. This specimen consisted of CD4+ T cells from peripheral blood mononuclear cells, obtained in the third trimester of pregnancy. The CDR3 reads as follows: CASSSRQGANEQFF. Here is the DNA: TGTGCCAGCAGCTCGAGGCAGGGGGCAAATGAGCAGTTCTTC.